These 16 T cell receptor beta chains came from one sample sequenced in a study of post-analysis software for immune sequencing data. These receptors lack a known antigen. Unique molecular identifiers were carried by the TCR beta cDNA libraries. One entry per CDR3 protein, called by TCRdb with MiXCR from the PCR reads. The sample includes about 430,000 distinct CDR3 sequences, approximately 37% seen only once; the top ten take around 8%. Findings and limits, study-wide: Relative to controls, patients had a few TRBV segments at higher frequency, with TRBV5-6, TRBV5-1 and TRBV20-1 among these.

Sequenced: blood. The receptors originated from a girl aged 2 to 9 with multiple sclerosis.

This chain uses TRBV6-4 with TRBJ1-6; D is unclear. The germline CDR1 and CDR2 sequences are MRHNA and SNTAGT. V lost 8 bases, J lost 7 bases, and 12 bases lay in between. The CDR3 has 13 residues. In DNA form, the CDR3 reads TGTGCCAGCGGGGAGCAGAGCAATTCACCCCTCCACTTT. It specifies CASGEQSNSPLHF.

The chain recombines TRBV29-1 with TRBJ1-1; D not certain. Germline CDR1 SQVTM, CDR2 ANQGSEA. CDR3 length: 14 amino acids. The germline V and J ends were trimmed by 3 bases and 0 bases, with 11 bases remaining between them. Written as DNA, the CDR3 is TGCAGCGTTGAGATCTGGGCCTTGAACACTGAAGCTTTCTTT. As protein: CSVEIWALNTEAFF. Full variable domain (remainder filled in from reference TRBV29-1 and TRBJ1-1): SAVISQKPSRDICQRGTSLTIQCQVDSQVTMMFWYRQQPGQSLTLIATANQGSEATYESGFVIDKFPISRPNLTFSTLTVSNMSPEDSSIYLCSVEIWALNTEAFFGQGTRLTVV.

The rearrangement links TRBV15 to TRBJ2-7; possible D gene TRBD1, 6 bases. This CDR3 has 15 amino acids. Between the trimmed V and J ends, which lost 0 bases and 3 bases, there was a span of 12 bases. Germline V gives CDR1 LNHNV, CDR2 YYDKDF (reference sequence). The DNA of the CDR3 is TGTGCCACCAGCAGAGAGGGCGCAGGGGTCTACGAGCAGTACTTC. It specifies CATSREGAGVYEQYF.

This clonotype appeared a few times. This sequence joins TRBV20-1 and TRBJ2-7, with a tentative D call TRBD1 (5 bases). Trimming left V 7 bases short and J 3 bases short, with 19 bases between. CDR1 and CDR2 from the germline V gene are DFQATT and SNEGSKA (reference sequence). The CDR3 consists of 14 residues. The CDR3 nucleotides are TGCAGTGGATCCAGGGCATTCAGACTCTACGAGCAGTACTTC. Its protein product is CSGSRAFRLYEQYF.

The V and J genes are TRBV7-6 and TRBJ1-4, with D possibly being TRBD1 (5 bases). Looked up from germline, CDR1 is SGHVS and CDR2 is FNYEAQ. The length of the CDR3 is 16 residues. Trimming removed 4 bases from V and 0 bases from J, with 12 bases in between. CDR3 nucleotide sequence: TGTGCCAGCAGCTCCACCCAGGGCTCAACTAATGAAAAACTGTTTTTT. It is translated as CASSSTQGSTNEKLFF.

The CDR3 is CSVVSGGPSSYEQYF. In DNA, the CDR3 is TGCAGCGTTGTGTCGGGCGGACCTAGCTCCTACGAGCAGTACTTC. J is TRBJ2-7 and V is TRBV29-1; no clear D gene. The V gene lost 4 bases and the J gene lost 0 bases, with 16 bases spanning the gap. Germline CDR1 and CDR2: SQVTM and ANQGSEA. The CDR3 consists of 15 residues.

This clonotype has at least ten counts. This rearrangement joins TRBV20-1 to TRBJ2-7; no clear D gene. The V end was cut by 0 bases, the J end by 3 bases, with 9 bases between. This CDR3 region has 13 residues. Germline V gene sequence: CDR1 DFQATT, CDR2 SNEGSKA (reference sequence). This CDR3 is CSARDPYGYEQYF. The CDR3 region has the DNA TGCAGTGCTAGAGATCCCTACGGCTACGAGCAGTACTTC.

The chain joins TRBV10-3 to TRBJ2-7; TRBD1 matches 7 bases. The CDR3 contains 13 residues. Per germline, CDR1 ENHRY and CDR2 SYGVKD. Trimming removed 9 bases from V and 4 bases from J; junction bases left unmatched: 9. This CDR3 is CAISAGTVYEQYF. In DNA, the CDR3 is TGTGCCATTTCAGCCGGGACAGTTTACGAGCAGTACTTC.

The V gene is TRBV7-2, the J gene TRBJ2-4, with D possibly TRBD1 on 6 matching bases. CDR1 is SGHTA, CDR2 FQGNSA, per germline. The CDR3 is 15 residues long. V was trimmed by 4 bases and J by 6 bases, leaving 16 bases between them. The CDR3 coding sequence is TGTGCCAGCAGCTCCCCGGGGCAGGGGCGAAACATTCAGTACTTC. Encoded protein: CASSSPGQGRNIQYF.

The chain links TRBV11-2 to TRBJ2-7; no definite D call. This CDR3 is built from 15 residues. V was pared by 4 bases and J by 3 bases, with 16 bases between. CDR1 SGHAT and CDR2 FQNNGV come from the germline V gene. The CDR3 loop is CASSSPIDWIYEQYF. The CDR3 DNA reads TGTGCCAGCAGCTCGCCCATTGATTGGATCTACGAGCAGTACTTC.

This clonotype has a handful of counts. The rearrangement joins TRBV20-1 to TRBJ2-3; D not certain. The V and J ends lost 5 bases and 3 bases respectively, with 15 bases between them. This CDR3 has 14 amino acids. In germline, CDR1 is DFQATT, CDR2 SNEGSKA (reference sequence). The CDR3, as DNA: TGCAGTGCTGCGGCCTACAGCCTAACAGATACGCAGTATTTT. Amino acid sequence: CSAAAYSLTDTQYF.

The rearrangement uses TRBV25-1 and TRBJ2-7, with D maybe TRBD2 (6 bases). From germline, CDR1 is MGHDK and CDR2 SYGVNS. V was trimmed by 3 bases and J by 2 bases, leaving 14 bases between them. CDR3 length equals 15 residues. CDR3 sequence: CASSEGGVSAYEQYF. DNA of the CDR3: TGTGCCAGCAGTGAGGGGGGAGTGTCGGCCTACGAGCAGTACTTC.

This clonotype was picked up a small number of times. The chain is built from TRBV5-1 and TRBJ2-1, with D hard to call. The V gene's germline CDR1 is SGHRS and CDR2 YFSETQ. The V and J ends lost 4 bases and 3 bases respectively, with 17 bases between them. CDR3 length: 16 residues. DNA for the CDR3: TGCGCCAGCAGCAACGAGGCACGCGCTTTCTACAATGAGCAGTTCTTC. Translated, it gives CASSNEARAFYNEQFF.

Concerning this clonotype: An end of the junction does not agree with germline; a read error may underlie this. The CDR3 is CASSPQLGQGASKDIQYF. The DNA for the CDR3 is TGTGCCAGCAGTCCACAGCTAGGACAGGGGGCTTCCAAAGACATTCAGTACTTC. The V call is TRBV27, the J call TRBJ2-4; 11 bases agree with TRBD1. This CDR3 contains 18 residues. Germline V CDR1 and CDR2: MNHEY, SMNVEV (reference sequence).

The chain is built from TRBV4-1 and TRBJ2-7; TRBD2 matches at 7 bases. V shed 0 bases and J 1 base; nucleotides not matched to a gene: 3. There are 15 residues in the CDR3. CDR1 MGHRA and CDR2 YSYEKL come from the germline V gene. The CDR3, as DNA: TGCGCCAGCAGCCAAGAAGGACTAGAGTCCTACGAGCAGTACTTC. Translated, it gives CASSQEGLESYEQYF.

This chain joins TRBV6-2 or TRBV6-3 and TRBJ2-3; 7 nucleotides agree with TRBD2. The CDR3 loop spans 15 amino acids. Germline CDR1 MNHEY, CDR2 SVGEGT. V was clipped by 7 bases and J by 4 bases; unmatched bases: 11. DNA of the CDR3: TGTGCCAGCACCTACAAGGGAGGGAGGGCAGATACGCAGTATTTT. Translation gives CASTYKGGRADTQYF.